This paragraph reports one T cell receptor beta chain. The target antigen is unknown. TCRdb's copy holds only in-frame clones and misses some; the assay was immunoSEQ multiplex PCR. The sample lists 150,000 or so clones, 75% to 85% seen once, with less than 8.5% in the top ten. Germline lookup yields CDR1 MGHRA and CDR2 YSYEKL. The CDR3 covers 18 residues. V gave up 3 bases and J gave up 4 bases; unmatched junction bases: 16. This sample was taken from a study of cytotoxic CD8 clonotypes in ibrutinib-treated CLL. Study conclusions and caveats: Baseline clonality, higher than in age-matched healthy donors, tracked circulating CD8+ T-cell counts.

This sample comprised PBMCs, obtained after 36 months of ibrutinib treatment. The chain combines TRBV4-1 with TRBJ2-3, with TRBD1 matching over 7 bases. The TCR was taken from a human donor with chronic lymphocytic leukemia. CDR3: CASSHNRDSTKGADTQYF. DNA for the CDR3: TGCGCCAGCAGCCATAATCGGGACAGTACTAAGGGAGCAGATACGCAGTATTTT.